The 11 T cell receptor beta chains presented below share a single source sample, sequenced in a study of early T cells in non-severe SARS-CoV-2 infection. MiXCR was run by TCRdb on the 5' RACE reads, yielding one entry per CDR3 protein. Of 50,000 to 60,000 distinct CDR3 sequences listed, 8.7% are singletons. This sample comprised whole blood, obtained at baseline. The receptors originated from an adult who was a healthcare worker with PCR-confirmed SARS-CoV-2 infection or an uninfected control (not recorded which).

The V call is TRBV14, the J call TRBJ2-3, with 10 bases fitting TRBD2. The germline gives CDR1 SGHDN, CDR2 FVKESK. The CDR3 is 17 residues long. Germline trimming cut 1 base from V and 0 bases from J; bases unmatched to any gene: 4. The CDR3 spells CASSQAGTSASTDTQYF. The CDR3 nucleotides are TGTGCCAGCAGCCAAGCCGGGACTAGCGCTAGCACAGATACGCAGTATTTT. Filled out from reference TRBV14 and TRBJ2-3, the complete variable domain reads EAGVTQFPSHSVIEKGQTVTLRCDPISGHDNLYWYRRVMGKEIKFLLHFVKESKQDESGMPNNRFLAERTGGTYSTLKVQPAELEDSGVYFCASSQAGTSASTDTQYFGPGTRLTVL.

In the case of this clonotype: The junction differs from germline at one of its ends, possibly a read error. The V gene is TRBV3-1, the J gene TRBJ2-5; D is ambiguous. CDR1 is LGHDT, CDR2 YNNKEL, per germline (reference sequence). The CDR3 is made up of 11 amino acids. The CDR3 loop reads CASSQSYSWDF. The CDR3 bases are TGTGCCAGCAGCCAAAGTTACAGTTGGGACTTC.

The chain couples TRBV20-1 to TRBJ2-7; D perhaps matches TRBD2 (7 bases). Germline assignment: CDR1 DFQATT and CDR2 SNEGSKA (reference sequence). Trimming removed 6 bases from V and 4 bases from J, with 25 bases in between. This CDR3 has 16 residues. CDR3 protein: CSAPRQAGGGTYEQYF. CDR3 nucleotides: TGCAGTGCCCCTAGACAGGCCGGCGGGGGTACATACGAGCAGTACTTC.

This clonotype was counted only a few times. The CDR3, as DNA: TGCGCCAGCAGCTTGGCCCGCGGGACAGGGACCGTCAGTTATGGCTACACCTTC. It encodes CASSLARGTGTVSYGYTF. The chain recombines TRBV5-1 with TRBJ1-2; TRBD1 matches 9 bases. The CDR3 extends over 18 amino acids. The V gene's germline CDR1 is SGHRS and CDR2 YFSETQ. With V trimmed by 0 bases and J by 5 bases, 14 bases remained unmatched. Looking up the rest from reference TRBV5-1 and TRBJ1-2 gives the full variable domain: KAGVTQTPRYLIKTRGQQVTLSCSPISGHRSVSWYQQTPGQGLQFLFEYFSETQRNKGNFPGRFSGRQFSNSRSEMNVSTLELGDSALYLCASSLARGTGTVSYGYTFGSGTRLTVV.

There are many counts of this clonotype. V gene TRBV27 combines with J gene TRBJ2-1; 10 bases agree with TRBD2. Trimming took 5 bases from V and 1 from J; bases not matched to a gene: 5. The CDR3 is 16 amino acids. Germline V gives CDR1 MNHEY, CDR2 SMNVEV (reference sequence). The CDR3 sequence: CASSRLAGGSYNEQFF. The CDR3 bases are TGTGCCAGCAGTAGATTAGCGGGGGGTTCCTACAATGAGCAGTTCTTC.

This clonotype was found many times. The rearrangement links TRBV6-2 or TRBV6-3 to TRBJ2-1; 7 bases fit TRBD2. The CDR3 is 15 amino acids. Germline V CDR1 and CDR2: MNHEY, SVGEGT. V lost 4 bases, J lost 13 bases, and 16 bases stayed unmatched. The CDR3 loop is CASSLTTPGLVRQFF. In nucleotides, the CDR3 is TGTGCCAGCAGTTTGACGACCCCCGGACTAGTTCGACAGTTCTTC.

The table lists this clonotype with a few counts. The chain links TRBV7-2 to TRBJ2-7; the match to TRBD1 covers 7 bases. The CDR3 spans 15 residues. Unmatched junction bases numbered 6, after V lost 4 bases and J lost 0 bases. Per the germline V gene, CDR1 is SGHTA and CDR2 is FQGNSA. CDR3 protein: CASSSSTGVSYEQYF. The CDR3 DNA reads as TGTGCCAGCAGCTCCTCAACAGGGGTCTCCTACGAGCAGTACTTC.

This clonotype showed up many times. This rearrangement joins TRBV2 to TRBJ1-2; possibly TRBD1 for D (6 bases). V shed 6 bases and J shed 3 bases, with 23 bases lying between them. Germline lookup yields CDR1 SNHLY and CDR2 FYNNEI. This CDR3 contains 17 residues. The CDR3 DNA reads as TGTGCCAGCAGCCGGTCAGGGGAAGTTGGAGTTGACTATGGCTACACCTTC. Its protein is CASSRSGEVGVDYGYTF.

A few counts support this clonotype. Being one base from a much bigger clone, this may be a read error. The CDR3: CASSLDTSYNEQFF. CDR3 sequence (DNA): TGCGCCAGCAGCTTGGACACCTCCTACAATGAGCAGTTCTTC. The chain recombines TRBV5-1 with TRBJ2-1; D gene unclear. The CDR3 is 14 residues long. Per germline, CDR1 SGHRS and CDR2 YFSETQ. Trimming stripped 0 bases from V and 0 bases from J, with 4 bases between.

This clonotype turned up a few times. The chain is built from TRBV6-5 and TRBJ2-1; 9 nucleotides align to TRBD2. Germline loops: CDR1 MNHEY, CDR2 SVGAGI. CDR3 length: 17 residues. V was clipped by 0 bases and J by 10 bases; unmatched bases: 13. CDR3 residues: CASSYSPSGGSSLEQFF. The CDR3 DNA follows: TGTGCCAGCAGTTACTCCCCGAGCGGGGGGTCTTCTCTGGAGCAGTTCTTC.

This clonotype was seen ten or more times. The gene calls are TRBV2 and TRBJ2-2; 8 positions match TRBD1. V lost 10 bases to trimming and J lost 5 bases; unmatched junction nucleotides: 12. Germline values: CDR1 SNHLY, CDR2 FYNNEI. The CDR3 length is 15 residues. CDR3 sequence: CANGAQGARTGELFF. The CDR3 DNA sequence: TGTGCCAACGGGGCTCAGGGGGCGAGGACCGGGGAGCTGTTTTTT.